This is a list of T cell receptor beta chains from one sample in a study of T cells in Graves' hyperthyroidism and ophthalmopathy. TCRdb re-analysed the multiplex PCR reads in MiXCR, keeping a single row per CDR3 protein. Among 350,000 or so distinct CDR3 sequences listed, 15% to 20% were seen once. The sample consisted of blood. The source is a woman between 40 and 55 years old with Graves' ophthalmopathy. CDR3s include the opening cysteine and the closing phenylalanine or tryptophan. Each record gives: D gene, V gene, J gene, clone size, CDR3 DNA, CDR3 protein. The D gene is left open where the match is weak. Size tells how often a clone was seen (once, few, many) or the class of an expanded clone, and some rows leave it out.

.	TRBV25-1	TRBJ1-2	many	TGTGCCAGCAGTAATCCCGGACAGAACTATGGCTACACCTTC	CASSNPGQNYGYTF
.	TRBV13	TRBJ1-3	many	TGTGCCAGCAGCTTACGCGGATCATTGAGCTCTGGAAACACCATATATTTT	CASSLRGSLSSGNTIYF
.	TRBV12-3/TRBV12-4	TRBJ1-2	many	TGTGCCAGCAGTTTTCAGGGTTGGGGGCACGATGGCTACACCTTC	CASSFQGWGHDGYTF
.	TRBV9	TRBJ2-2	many	TGTGCCAGCAGCGTATACGTCTCCGGGGAGCTGTTTTTT	CASSVYVSGELFF
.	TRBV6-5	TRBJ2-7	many	TGTGCCAGCAGTTACTCAGGACCGCAGTACTTC	CASSYSGPQYF
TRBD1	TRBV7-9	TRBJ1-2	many	TGTGCCAGCAGCCTAACTCAGGACAGGGGTTACACCTTC	CASSLTQDRGYTF
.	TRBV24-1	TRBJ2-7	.	TGTGCCACCAGTGATTTGGCGTGGGACGAGCAGTACTTC	CATSDLAWDEQYF
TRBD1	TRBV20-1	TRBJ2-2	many	TGCAGTGCTAGAGATCGCGGGACAGGGGAGACCGGGGAGCTGTTTTTT	CSARDRGTGETGELFF
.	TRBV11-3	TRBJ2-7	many	TGTGCCAGCAGCTTAGATATCGGAGCCTACGAGCAGTACTTC	CASSLDIGAYEQYF
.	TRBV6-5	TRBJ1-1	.	TGTGCCAGCAGTTACTCGTCGGGGGCACTCACTGAAGCTTTCTTT	CASSYSSGALTEAFF
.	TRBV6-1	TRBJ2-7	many	TGTGCCAGCAGAGATACTAAAACGGGCTACGAGCAGTACTTC	CASRDTKTGYEQYF
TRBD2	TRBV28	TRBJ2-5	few	TGTGCCAGCAGTCTTCCACTAGCGGGAGTCTTGGAGACCCAGTACTTC	CASSLPLAGVLETQYF
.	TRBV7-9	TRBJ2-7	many	TGTGCCAGCAGCCGAGGAGACAGTTCCGCCTACGAGCAGTACTTC	CASSRGDSSAYEQYF
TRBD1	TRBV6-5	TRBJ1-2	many	TGTGCCAGCAGTTCCCCCGGACAGGGTAACTATGGCTACACCTTC	CASSSPGQGNYGYTF
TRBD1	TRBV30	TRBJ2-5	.	TGTGCCTGGAGTCCCGGGACAGTAAAGACCCAGTACTTC	CAWSPGTVKTQYF
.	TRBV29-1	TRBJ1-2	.	TGCAGCGTTGAATCAGGGAGAAATGGCTACACCTTC	CSVESGRNGYTF
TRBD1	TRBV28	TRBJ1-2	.	TGTGCCAGCAGTCAGACAGGGGGCGGAGGCTATGGCTACACCTTC	CASSQTGGGGYGYTF
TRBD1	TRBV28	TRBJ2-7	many	TGTGCCAGCAGTTTTTTCCTAGGATTAGGGACAGGGACAAACGAGCAGTACTTC	CASSFFLGLGTGTNEQYF
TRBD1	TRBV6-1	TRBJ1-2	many	TGTGCCAGCAGTGAATTCACCCAACAGGGGGGCTACACCTTC	CASSEFTQQGGYTF
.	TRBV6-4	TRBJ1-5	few	TGTGCCAGCAGTGACCCCCAGATCCAGGGAATCAGGCAGCCCCAGCATTTT	CASSDPQIQGIRQPQHF
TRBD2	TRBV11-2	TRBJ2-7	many	TGTGCCAGCAGCTTTGGGAGGGTTTCCTACGAGCAGTACTTC	CASSFGRVSYEQYF
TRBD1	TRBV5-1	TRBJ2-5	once	TGCGCCAGCAGCCTAGACAGGGGGCGTATAGAGACCCAGTACTTC	CASSLDRGRIETQYF
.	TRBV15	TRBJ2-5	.	TGTGCCACCAGCAGCAGTCCCTGGGGGCAAGAGACCCAGTACTTC	CATSSSPWGQETQYF
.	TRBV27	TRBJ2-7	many	TGTGCCAGCAGTTTATTAGGGACTGGCCTCTCCTACGAGCAGTACTTC	CASSLLGTGLSYEQYF
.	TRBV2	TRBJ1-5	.	TGTGCCAGCAGTGAAGCGCTGGGTCAGCCCCAGCATTTT	CASSEALGQPQHF
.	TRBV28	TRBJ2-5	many	TGTGCCAGCAGTTTGGGAGGGGGCGCAGAGACCCAGTACTTC	CASSLGGGAETQYF
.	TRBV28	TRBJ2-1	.	TGTGCCAGCAGTTTATCTGTGGGCTGGGAGCAGTTCTTC	CASSLSVGWEQFF
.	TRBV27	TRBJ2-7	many	TGTGCCAGCAGTTTTACAGGGAGCGGCGAGCAGTACTTC	CASSFTGSGEQYF
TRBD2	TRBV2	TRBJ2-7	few	TGTGCCAGCAGTGAAGGACTAGCGGGAGTCCGGTACGAGCAGTACTTC	CASSEGLAGVRYEQYF
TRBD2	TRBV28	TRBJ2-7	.	TGTGCCAGCGCCTGGACTAGCGGAGATTACGAGCAGTACTTC	CASAWTSGDYEQYF
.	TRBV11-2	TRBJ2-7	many	TGTGCCAGCAGCTATGGGGGGGCGGGCTACGAGCAGTACTTC	CASSYGGAGYEQYF
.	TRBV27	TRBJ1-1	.	TGTGCCAGCAGGAACAGGGAGGCTTTCGCTTTCTTT	CASRNREAFAFF
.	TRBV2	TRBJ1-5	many	TGTGCCAGCAGGATAGGGGCAGAAAATCAGCCCCAGCATTTT	CASRIGAENQPQHF
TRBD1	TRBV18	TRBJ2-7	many	TGTGCCAGCTCTCCTACAGGGGACGCCTACGAGCAGTACTTC	CASSPTGDAYEQYF
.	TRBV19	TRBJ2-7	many	TGTGCCAGTAATGAAGCGGGCCTCTCCTACGAGCAGTACTTC	CASNEAGLSYEQYF
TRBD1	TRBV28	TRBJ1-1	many	TGTGCCAGCCAAAAACCGGGACAGAGGAACACTGAAGCTTTCTTT	CASQKPGQRNTEAFF
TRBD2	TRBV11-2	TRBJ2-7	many	TGTGCCAGCAGCTTAAATCGGGAGGTTGGGTACGAGCAGTACTTC	CASSLNREVGYEQYF
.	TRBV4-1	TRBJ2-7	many	TGCGCCAGCAGCCAAGCAGGGGTAGACAGCTACGAGCAGTACTTC	CASSQAGVDSYEQYF
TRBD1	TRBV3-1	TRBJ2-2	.	TGTGCCAGCAGGAGACAGGGCATCACCGGGGAGCTGTTTTTT	CASRRQGITGELFF
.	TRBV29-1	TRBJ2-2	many	TGCAGCGGGGGTGGTAGCGGATCTTACGGGGAGCTGTTTTTT	CSGGGSGSYGELFF
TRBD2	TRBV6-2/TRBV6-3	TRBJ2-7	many	TGTGCCAGCAGTTATGAAAGCGGGAGCGAGCAGTACTTC	CASSYESGSEQYF
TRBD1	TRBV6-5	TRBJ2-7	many	TGTGCCAGCAGTTACGGGACAGGGTATCCCTACGAGCAGTACTTC	CASSYGTGYPYEQYF
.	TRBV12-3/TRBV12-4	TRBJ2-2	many	TGTGCCAGCAGTCTTACCTCCGGTGGCGGGGAGCTGTTTTTT	CASSLTSGGGELFF
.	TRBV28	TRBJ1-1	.	TGTGCCAGCAGTGCTACGGGACTTGGAGCTTTCTTT	CASSATGLGAFF
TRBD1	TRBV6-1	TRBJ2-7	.	TGTGCCAGCAGAGACGGGACAGGGACCGAGCAGTACTTC	CASRDGTGTEQYF